This passage covers 8 T cell receptor beta chains from one sample sequenced in a study of monozygotic twins with inflammatory bowel disease. Each CDR3 protein gets one entry in TCRdb, which reprocessed the 5' RACE reads and gives no DNA. This sample's clone table lists roughly 320,000 distinct CDR3 sequences. The sequenced sample was blood. These receptors were collected from a human donor with ulcerative colitis or Crohn's disease, or a healthy co-twin of an affected twin (not recorded which).

The V call is TRBV12-3 or TRBV12-4, the J call TRBJ1-3; TCRdb's D call of TRBD1 is untestable without DNA. CDR3 length: 18 residues. The CDR3 loop reads CASSLVVGGGTSGNTIYF.

The chain couples TRBV5-1 to TRBJ2-1; lacking DNA, the TRBD2 call made by TCRdb goes unchecked. CDR3 size: 20 residues. Germline assignment: CDR1 SGHRS and CDR2 YFSETQ. CDR3: CASMGVAGPQRQGSYNEQFF.

The genes are TRBV11-2 and TRBJ2-3; TCRdb returns TRBD2, unconfirmable since there is no DNA. The CDR3 sequence is 16 residues long. The V gene's germline CDR1 is SGHAT and CDR2 FQNNGV. The chain's CDR3 is CASSSNPSLGSDTQYF.

The rearrangement joins TRBV6-1 to TRBJ2-2; lacking DNA, the TRBD2 call made by TCRdb goes unchecked. This CDR3 has 15 residues. Per germline, CDR1 MNHNS and CDR2 SASEGT. CDR3 protein: CASSGGRARTGELFF.

This chain connects TRBV18 to TRBJ1-2. Germline V gene lookup returns CDR1 KGHSH and CDR2 LQKENI. The CDR3 runs to 12 residues. This chain's CDR3 is CASSHDHYGYTF. Together with reference TRBV18 and TRBJ1-2, the CDR3 gives the full variable domain: NAGVMQNPRHLVRRRGQEARLRCSPMKGHSHVYWYRQLPEEGLKFMVYLQKENIIDESGMPKERFSAEFPKEGPSILRIQQVVRGDSAAYFCASSHDHYGYTFGSGTRLTVV.

This chain uses TRBV5-1 with TRBJ1-1; without DNA, the TCRdb call of TRBD1 cannot be checked. CDR1 and CDR2 from the germline V gene are SGHRS and YFSETQ. This CDR3 is built from 17 residues. The CDR3 is CASSKTKGQPGDTEAFF.

The chain uses TRBV11-1 and TRBJ2-4; the TCRdb call, TRBD2, lacks DNA for checking. The germline V gene has CDR1 SGHAT and CDR2 FQDESV (reference sequence). The CDR3 spans 17 residues. The CDR3 sequence: CASSPAYPREAKNIQYF.

The chain is built from TRBV12-3 or TRBV12-4 and TRBJ2-3; TCRdb's D gene call, TRBD2, goes unchecked for lack of DNA. This CDR3 contains 16 residues. CDR3 sequence: CASSSRTSGSTDTQYF.